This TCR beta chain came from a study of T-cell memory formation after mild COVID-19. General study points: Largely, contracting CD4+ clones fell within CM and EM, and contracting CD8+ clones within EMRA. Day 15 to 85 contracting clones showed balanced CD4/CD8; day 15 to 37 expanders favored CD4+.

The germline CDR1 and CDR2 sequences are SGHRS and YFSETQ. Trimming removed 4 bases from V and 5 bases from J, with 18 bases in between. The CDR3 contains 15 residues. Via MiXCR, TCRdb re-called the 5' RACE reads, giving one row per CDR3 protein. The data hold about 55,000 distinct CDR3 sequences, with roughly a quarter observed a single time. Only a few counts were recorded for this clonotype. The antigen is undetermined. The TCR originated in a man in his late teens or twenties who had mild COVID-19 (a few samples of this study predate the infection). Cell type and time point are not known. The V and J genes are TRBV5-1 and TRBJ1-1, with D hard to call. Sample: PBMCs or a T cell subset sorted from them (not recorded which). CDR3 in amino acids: CASSPGLGSRTEAFF. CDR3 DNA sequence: TGCGCCAGCAGCCCAGGACTTGGGAGTCGGACTGAAGCTTTCTTT.